The 25 T cell receptor beta chains below all came from one sample that was sequenced in a study of blood T cell repertoires in COVID-19 (dated by TCRdb to the early 2020s). The method behind the library was the immunoSEQ multiplex PCR assay. Held by TCRdb, this immuneACCESS table contains in-frame sequences only and omits some clones. Under half of the omission traces to an unresolved V gene where checked; the cause of the rest is unknown. For this sample there are some 460,000 clones; around 89% appear just once. Approximately 4.5% of the sample is in the top ten clones. Sequenced input: peripheral blood. The receptors were gathered from a woman aged 25 to 39 with acute or convalescent COVID-19.

The chain employs TRBV7-9 and TRBJ2-3, with 10 bases fitting TRBD2. Per the germline V gene, CDR1 is SEHNR and CDR2 is FQNEAQ (reference sequence). With V trimmed by 5 bases and J by 2 bases, 4 bases remained unmatched. The CDR3 totals 15 residues. The CDR3 DNA follows: TGTGCCAGCAGCATCAGCGGGGGGGCCACAGATACGCAGTATTTT. Its protein is CASSISGGATDTQYF.

The genes are TRBV19 and TRBJ2-3, with 7 bases fitting TRBD2. V was pared by 5 bases and J by 4 bases, with 6 bases of the junction left unmatched. This CDR3 spans 14 amino acids. The germline gives CDR1 LNHDA, CDR2 SQIVND (reference sequence). The CDR3: CASSVGLDPDTQYF. CDR3 nucleotide sequence: TGTGCCAGTAGTGTCGGACTAGATCCAGATACGCAGTATTTT.

The gene calls are TRBV21-1 and TRBJ2-1; the table's D call TRBD1 went unverified against the DNA. TRBV21-1 is termed a pseudogene. CDR3 length: 14 amino acids. The CDR3 loop is CASSKVPFYNEQFF. Written as DNA, the CDR3 is TGTGCCAGCAGCAAAGTCCCATTCTACAATGAGCAGTTCTTC.

This clone was seen only once. The CDR3 sequence is CASLGEGGETQYF. For the CDR3, the DNA is TGTGCCAGCCTTGGGGAGGGAGGGGAGACCCAGTACTTC. This chain connects TRBV7-9 to TRBJ2-5; 7 bases line up with TRBD2. Trimming took 8 bases from V and 5 from J; bases not matched to a gene: 8. The CDR3 has 13 amino acids. CDR1 is SEHNR and CDR2 is FQNEAQ in the germline V gene (reference sequence).

The V call is TRBV28, the J call TRBJ2-5; 7 nucleotides agree with TRBD2. V lost 5 bases, J lost 9 bases, and 18 bases stayed unmatched. This CDR3 spans 16 amino acids. Per germline, CDR1 MDHEN and CDR2 SYDVKM. The CDR3 sequence is CASSPPGTMGFEAQYF. As DNA, the CDR3 is TGTGCCAGCAGTCCTCCCGGGACTATGGGGTTTGAGGCCCAGTACTTC.

The chain carries TRBV7-9 and TRBJ1-2, with D unclear. The V end lost 5 bases, the J end lost 6 bases, and 19 bases lay between the germline ends. The CDR3 is 15 amino acids. Germline assignment: CDR1 SEHNR and CDR2 FQNEAQ (reference sequence). The CDR3 is CASSRSVEGGDGYTF. In DNA, the CDR3 is TGTGCCAGCAGCCGTTCGGTGGAGGGAGGAGATGGCTACACCTTC.

The CDR3 sequence: CAWSVRRAGNEKLFF. The CDR3 region has the DNA TGTGCCTGGAGTGTGAGGAGGGCAGGGAATGAAAAACTGTTTTTT. The rearrangement uses TRBV30 and TRBJ1-4; weak D call: TRBD1 (5 bases). Germline V gene sequence: CDR1 GTSNPN, CDR2 SVGIG (reference sequence). The CDR3 is 15 amino acids. Trimming pared 0 bases from V and 5 bases from J, leaving 13 bases between. Using reference TRBV30 and TRBJ1-4 for the parts outside the CDR3, the full variable domain is SQTIHQWPATLVQPVGSPLSLECTVEGTSNPNLYWYRQAAGRGLQLLFYSVGIGQISSEVPQNLSASRPQDRQFILSSKKLLLSDSGFYLCAWSVRRAGNEKLFFGSGTQLSVL.

This clone was seen many times. V and J are TRBV7-2 and TRBJ1-6; the match to TRBD1 covers 7 bases. The CDR3 length is 14 residues. V gave up 3 bases and J gave up 7 bases; unmatched junction bases: 3. Per germline, CDR1 SGHTA and CDR2 FQGNSA. The chain's CDR3 is CASSFQGGNSPLHF. The CDR3 region has the DNA TGTGCCAGCAGCTTCCAGGGGGGAAATTCACCCCTCCACTTT.

The J gene is TRBJ1-6, the V gene TRBV19, with a tentative D call TRBD1 (5 bases). CDR1 and CDR2 from the germline V gene are LNHDA and SQIVND (reference sequence). The CDR3 runs 13 residues. V was pared by 7 bases and J by 8 bases, with 12 bases between. The CDR3, as DNA: TGTGCCAGTAAGATTCCAGGGTATTCACCCCTCCACTTT. Translating it yields CASKIPGYSPLHF.

This chain joins TRBV6-5 and TRBJ2-7; 8 bases align to TRBD2. The CDR3 contains 11 residues. The J segment lost 5 bases and the V segment lost 8 bases, leaving 2 bases of the junction unmatched. CDR1 MNHEY and CDR2 SVGAGI come from the germline V gene. The chain's CDR3 is CASLAGNEQYF. The CDR3 DNA follows: TGTGCCAGCTTAGCGGGGAACGAGCAGTACTTC.

This clone has a handful of counts. The chain is built from TRBV2 and TRBJ2-1; the match to TRBD2 covers 7 bases. The CDR3 runs to 16 residues. Germline CDR1 reads SNHLY; CDR2 reads FYNNEI. V shed 8 bases, J shed 0 bases, and the junction held 10 bases outside the gene matches. The CDR3 nucleotides are TGTGCCAGCCAGACCTCGCGGGGGAGCTCCTACAATGAGCAGTTCTTC. Its protein product is CASQTSRGSSYNEQFF.

This clone was seen at least ten times. The chain joins TRBV2 to TRBJ2-4, with unresolved D. V lost 6 bases and J 7 bases, leaving 22 bases between the germline ends. Germline CDR1 and CDR2: SNHLY and FYNNEI. The length of the CDR3 is 16 residues. This CDR3 is CASSPGRVSFHNIQYF. The CDR3 DNA reads as TGTGCCAGCAGCCCCGGCCGGGTCTCGTTTCACAACATTCAGTACTTC. Looking up the rest from reference TRBV2 and TRBJ2-4 gives the full variable domain: EPEVTQTPSHQVTQMGQEVILRCVPISNHLYFYWYRQILGQKVEFLVSFYNNEISEKSEIFDDQFSVERPDGSNFTLKIRSTKLEDSAMYFCASSPGRVSFHNIQYFGAGTRLSVL.

The chain uses TRBV10-3 and TRBJ2-3, with TRBD1 as a possible D gene (6 bases). The CDR3 length is 14 residues. The germline V gene encodes CDR1 ENHRY and CDR2 SYGVKD. V lost 6 bases, J lost 1 base, and 11 bases lay in between. The CDR3 region has the DNA TGTGCCATCAGCCTCAGGGGTGGCACAGATACGCAGTATTTT. Residues: CAISLRGGTDTQYF.

The chain employs TRBV19 and TRBJ1-6; a possible D gene is TRBD1 (5 bases). The length of the CDR3 is 15 residues. V was clipped by 1 base and J by 7 bases, with 11 bases between them. CDR1 and CDR2 from the germline V gene are LNHDA and SQIVND (reference sequence). CDR3 residues: CASSIGGGKNSPLHF. DNA of the CDR3: TGTGCCAGTAGTATAGGGGGCGGAAAAAATTCACCCCTCCACTTT.

The V and J genes are TRBV27 and TRBJ2-1, with D perhaps matching TRBD2 (7 bases). CDR1 is MNHEY and CDR2 is SMNVEV in the germline V gene (reference sequence). CDR3 size: 11 residues. V was clipped by 9 bases and J by 9 bases, with 12 bases between them. CDR3 DNA sequence: TGTGCCAGTTCGGGGGGCGTTGAGCAGTTCTTC. It specifies CASSGGVEQFF.

The chain combines TRBV12-3 or TRBV12-4 with TRBJ1-5; no firm D call. V was pared by 0 bases and J by 3 bases, with 3 bases between. CDR3 length: 13 residues. The CDR3 nucleotides are TGTGCCAGCAGTTTAGCCGTCAATCAGCCCCAGCATTTT. Its translation is CASSLAVNQPQHF.

The table lists this clone with many counts. This chain uses TRBV2 with TRBJ2-7; weak D call: TRBD1 (6 bases). The CDR3 covers 13 residues. V was clipped by 5 bases and J by 3 bases, with 11 bases between them. CDR1 is SNHLY and CDR2 is FYNNEI in the germline V gene. The chain's CDR3 is CASSRDNYYEQYF. CDR3 DNA sequence: TGTGCCAGCAGTCGGGACAACTACTACGAGCAGTACTTC.

This rearrangement joins TRBV18 to TRBJ2-1; TRBD2 agrees at 14 bases. The germline V gene has CDR1 KGHSH and CDR2 LQKENI. V gave up 3 bases and J gave up 8 bases; unmatched junction bases: 9. There are 17 residues in the CDR3. As DNA, the CDR3 is TGTGCCAGCTCACCGCCCGGACTAGCGGGGGGTAGGGATGAGCAGTTCTTC. Protein product: CASSPPGLAGGRDEQFF. The complete variable domain, with remaining parts taken from reference TRBV18 and TRBJ2-1, reads NAGVMQNPRHLVRRRGQEARLRCSPMKGHSHVYWYRQLPEEGLKFMVYLQKENIIDESGMPKERFSAEFPKEGPSILRIQQVVRGDSAAYFCASSPPGLAGGRDEQFFGPGTRLTVL.

The chain joins TRBV7-9 to TRBJ2-6; 11 bases line up with TRBD1. The CDR3 has 18 residues. The germline V gene encodes CDR1 SEHNR and CDR2 FQNEAQ (reference sequence). The V segment lost 5 bases and the J segment 0 bases; nucleotides outside the gene matches: 6. Here the CDR3 DNA reads TGTGCCAGCAGCCCTGGGACAGGGGGATCCTCTGGGGCCAACGTCCTGACTTTC. Translated, it gives CASSPGTGGSSGANVLTF.

On this clone itself: Its ends do not fully match the called genes, so a read error is possible. The rearrangement uses TRBV6-5 and TRBJ2-2; D is unclear. The germline V gene has CDR1 MNHEY and CDR2 SVGAGI. CDR3 length equals 11 residues. The CDR3 region is CASTNTWELFF. The CDR3 nucleotides are TGTGCCAGCACCAACACCTGGGAGCTGTTTTTT.

The gene calls are TRBV19 and TRBJ1-1; no definite D call. This CDR3 spans 16 amino acids. The V end was cut by 5 bases, the J end by 0 bases, with 16 bases between. Germline values: CDR1 LNHDA, CDR2 SQIVND (reference sequence). The CDR3, as DNA: TGTGCCAGTAGTGGATGGCGACACTCCATGAACACTGAAGCTTTCTTT. Its protein product is CASSGWRHSMNTEAFF.

As to this clone: This specimen includes other DNA sequences encoding the same CDR3. The genes are TRBV27 and TRBJ1-4, with a weak D call TRBD1 (5 bases). The CDR3 is 13 amino acids. Per germline, CDR1 MNHEY and CDR2 SMNVEV (reference sequence). The V and J ends lost 6 bases and 6 bases respectively, with 11 bases between them. The CDR3 is CASRWGGDEKLFF. The CDR3 nucleotides are TGTGCCAGCAGATGGGGGGGGGATGAAAAACTGTTTTTT.

The chain employs TRBV29-1 and TRBJ1-4; D possibly corresponds to TRBD1 (5 bases). The CDR3 spans 12 residues. V was shortened by 1 base and J by 11 bases, with 11 bases between the two germline ends. Germline CDR1 is SQVTM and CDR2 is ANQGSEA. The CDR3 region is CSVEVGTGKLFF. CDR3 nucleotides: TGCAGCGTTGAAGTAGGGACTGGGAAACTGTTTTTT.

V is TRBV4-2 and J is TRBJ2-7; 11 positions match TRBD1. The CDR3 loop spans 16 amino acids. The germline V gene has CDR1 LGHNA and CDR2 YNFKEQ. The V segment lost 3 bases and the J segment 5 bases; nucleotides outside the gene matches: 9. The CDR3 DNA is TGTGCCAGCAGCCAGCGGGTTGGGACAGGGGGTAACGAGCAGTACTTC. Its translation: CASSQRVGTGGNEQYF.

V usage is TRBV11-2 and J usage is TRBJ2-1; D uncertain. Between the trimmed V and J ends, which lost 4 bases and 8 bases, there was a span of 18 bases. Per germline, CDR1 SGHAT and CDR2 FQNNGV. CDR3 length equals 15 residues. Here the CDR3 DNA reads TGTGCCAGCAGCTCGAGACATGACCCCCGAGATGAGCAGTTCTTC. Its protein product is CASSSRHDPRDEQFF. Supplemented by reference TRBV11-2 and TRBJ2-1, the full variable domain reads EAGVAQSPRYKIIEKRQSVAFWCNPISGHATLYWYQQILGQGPKLLIQFQNNGVVDDSQLPKDRFSAERLKGVDSTLKIQPAKLEDSAVYLCASSSRHDPRDEQFFGPGTRLTVL.